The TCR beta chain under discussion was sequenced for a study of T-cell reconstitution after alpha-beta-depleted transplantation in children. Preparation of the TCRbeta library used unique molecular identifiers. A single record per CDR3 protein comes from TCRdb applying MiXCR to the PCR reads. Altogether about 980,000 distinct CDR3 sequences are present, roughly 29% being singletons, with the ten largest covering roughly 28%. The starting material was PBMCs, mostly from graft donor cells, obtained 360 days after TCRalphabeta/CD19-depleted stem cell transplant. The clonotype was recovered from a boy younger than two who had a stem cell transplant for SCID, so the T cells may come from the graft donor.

CDR3 DNA sequence: TGTGCCAGCAGCTTACAGGGTATCTATAATTCACCCCTCCACTTT. Protein sequence: CASSLQGIYNSPLHF. The genes are TRBV7-9 and TRBJ1-6; possible D gene TRBD1, 5 bases. The CDR3 runs 15 residues. The V gene's germline CDR1 is SEHNR and CDR2 FQNEAQ (reference sequence). The V gene lost 2 bases and the J gene lost 3 bases, with 8 bases spanning the gap.